The present entry profiles one TCR beta chain with its context. Germline V gene lookup returns CDR1 WSHSY and CDR2 SAAADI. Unmatched junction bases numbered 16, after V lost 8 bases and J lost 3 bases. There are 17 residues in the CDR3. This sample is drawn from a study of blood T cell repertoires in COVID-19. Overall study context: Specimens from acute and convalescent COVID-19 originated in the United States, Italy and Spain. T cells, B-cell-depleted T cells, or PBMCs provided the cDNA or gDNA that served as material.

In the source study's methods: Reference gene primers were amplified, and this amplification served to estimate nucleated cell counts. Repertoires were generated with immunoSEQ multiplex PCR, while TCRdb's copy carries only in-frame clones and drops some. V, J and clone size were drawn from that table, and D and trimming were deduced from the DNA. Among over 350,000 clones listed, around 89% were seen once. Source material: peripheral blood. The genes are TRBV10-2 and TRBJ1-5; 7 positions match TRBD1. The receptor's source is a woman aged 25 to 45 with acute or convalescent COVID-19. The CDR3 DNA follows: TGCGCCAGCGCGAGGACTCAGGGCAGGGGGAACAATCAGCCCCAGCATTTT. It yields the protein CASARTQGRGNNQPQHF.